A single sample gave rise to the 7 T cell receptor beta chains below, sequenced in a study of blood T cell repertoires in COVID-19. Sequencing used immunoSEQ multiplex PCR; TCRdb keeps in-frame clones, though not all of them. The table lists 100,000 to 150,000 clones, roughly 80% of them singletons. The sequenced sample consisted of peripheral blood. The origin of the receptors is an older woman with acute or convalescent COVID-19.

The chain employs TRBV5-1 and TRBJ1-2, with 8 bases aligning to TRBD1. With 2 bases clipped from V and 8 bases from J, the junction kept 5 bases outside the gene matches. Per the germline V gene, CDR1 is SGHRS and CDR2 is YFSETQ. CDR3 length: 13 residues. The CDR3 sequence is CASSLSGGSGYTF. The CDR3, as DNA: TGCGCCAGCAGCTTATCAGGGGGCAGCGGCTACACCTTC.

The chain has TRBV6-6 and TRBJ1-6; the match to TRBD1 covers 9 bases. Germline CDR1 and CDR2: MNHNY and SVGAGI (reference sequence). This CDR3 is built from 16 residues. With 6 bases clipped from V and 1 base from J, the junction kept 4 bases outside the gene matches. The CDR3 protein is CASRSTGGSYNSPLHF. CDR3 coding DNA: TGTGCCAGCAGGTCGACAGGGGGGTCCTATAATTCACCCCTCCACTTT.

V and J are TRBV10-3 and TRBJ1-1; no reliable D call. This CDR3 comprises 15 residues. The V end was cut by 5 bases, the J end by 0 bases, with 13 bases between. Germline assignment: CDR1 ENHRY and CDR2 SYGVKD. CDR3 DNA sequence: TGTGCCATCAGTCGCGGGGTTGATCTGAACACTGAAGCTTTCTTT. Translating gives CAISRGVDLNTEAFF.

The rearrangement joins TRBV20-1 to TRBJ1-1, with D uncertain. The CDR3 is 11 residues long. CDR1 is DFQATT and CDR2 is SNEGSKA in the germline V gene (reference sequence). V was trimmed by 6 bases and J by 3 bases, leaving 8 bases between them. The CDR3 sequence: CSARDYTEAFF. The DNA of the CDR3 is TGCAGTGCGAGGGATTACACTGAAGCTTTCTTT.

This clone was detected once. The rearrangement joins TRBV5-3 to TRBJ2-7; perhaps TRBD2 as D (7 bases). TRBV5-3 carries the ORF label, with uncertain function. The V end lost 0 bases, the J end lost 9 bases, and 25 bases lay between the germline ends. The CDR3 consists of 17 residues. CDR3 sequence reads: CARSLDLGGGTTGRQYF. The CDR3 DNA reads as TGTGCCAGAAGCTTGGACCTTGGCGGGGGCACAACGGGGAGGCAGTACTTC.

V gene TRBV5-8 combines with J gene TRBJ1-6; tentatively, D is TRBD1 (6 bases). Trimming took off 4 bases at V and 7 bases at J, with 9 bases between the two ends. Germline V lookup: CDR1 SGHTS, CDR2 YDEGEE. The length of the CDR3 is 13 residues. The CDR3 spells CASSRQENSPLHF. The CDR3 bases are TGTGCCAGCAGCCGACAGGAAAATTCACCCCTCCACTTT.

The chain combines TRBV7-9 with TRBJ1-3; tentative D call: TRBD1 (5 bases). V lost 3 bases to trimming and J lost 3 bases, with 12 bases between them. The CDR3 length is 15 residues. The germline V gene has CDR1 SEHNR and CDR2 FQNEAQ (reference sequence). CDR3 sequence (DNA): TGTGCCAGCAGCTTCGTGGGGGGAGGTGGAAACACCATATATTTT. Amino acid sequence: CASSFVGGGGNTIYF.